This passage covers 29 T cell receptor beta chains from one sample sequenced in a study of T cell responses to AZD1222 COVID-19 vaccine. Data came from immunoSEQ multiplex PCR; TCRdb stores just in-frame clones and leaves some out. The sample lists roughly 270,000 clones; around 92% were seen once. Sequencing was performed on peripheral blood, taken 28 days after the second AZD1222 dose. The receptors shown here come from an adult who received the AZD1222 COVID-19 vaccine.

The genes are TRBV3-1 (or the pseudogene TRBV3-2) and TRBJ2-7; the D is unclear. Deletions cut 2 bases from V and 1 base from J, with 15 bases between. This CDR3 contains 16 residues. In germline, CDR1 is LGHDT, CDR2 YNNKEL (reference sequence). The CDR3 DNA reads TGTGCCAGCAGCCAACATCCCGGACCGACGTCCTACGAGCAGTACTTC. It translates to CASSQHPGPTSYEQYF.

This clone came up once. The chain recombines TRBV5-5 with TRBJ1-2; D gene uncertain. Germline V gene sequence: CDR1 SGHKS, CDR2 YYEKEE (reference sequence). V shed 2 bases and J shed 8 bases, with 7 bases lying between them. The CDR3 is made up of 11 amino acids. CDR3 DNA: TGTGCCAGCAGCTTAGTGGAAGGCTACACCTTC. The encoded protein is CASSLVEGYTF.

The chain has TRBV2 and TRBJ2-7, with 9 bases lining up with TRBD1. Germline V CDR1 and CDR2: SNHLY, FYNNEI. Losses at the gene ends were 5 bases for V and 7 bases for J; bases not matched to a gene: 6. This CDR3 region has 13 residues. CDR3 sequence: CASSRTGEREQYF. In DNA, the CDR3 is TGTGCCAGCAGTAGGACAGGGGAGAGAGAGCAGTACTTC.

V and J are TRBV27 and TRBJ1-5; weak D call: TRBD1 (6 bases). V shed 6 bases and J shed 7 bases, with 22 bases lying between them. The CDR3 totals 16 residues. The germline V gene encodes CDR1 MNHEY and CDR2 SMNVEV (reference sequence). CDR3 in DNA: TGTGCCAGCAGCGCGGGCCTGGGACAACCAAGCCAGCCCCAGCATTTT. It translates to CASSAGLGQPSQPQHF.

This sequence joins TRBV14 and TRBJ2-1; D ambiguous. Trimming cost V 4 bases and J 10 bases, with 20 bases left between them. The CDR3 has 15 amino acids. Germline lookup yields CDR1 SGHDN and CDR2 FVKESK. CDR3 sequence: CASSRRVGSASEQFF. The CDR3, as DNA: TGTGCCAGCAGCCGTCGAGTGGGATCTGCTTCCGAGCAGTTCTTC.

This chain connects TRBV5-6 to TRBJ1-2, with no clear D. The CDR3 runs to 13 residues. CDR1 is SGHDT and CDR2 is YYEEEE in the germline V gene. Deletions cut 4 bases from V and 2 bases from J, with 9 bases between. Here the CDR3 reads CASSTGPNYGYTF. CDR3 in DNA: TGTGCCAGCAGCACCGGACCAAACTATGGCTACACCTTC.

This clone is a singleton in its sample. The chain combines TRBV6-5 with TRBJ1-5; unclear D gene. Trimming shortened V by 4 bases and J by 7 bases, and 11 bases separated the two germline ends. This CDR3 has 13 amino acids. Looked up from germline, CDR1 is MNHEY and CDR2 is SVGAGI. This CDR3 is CASSSARRQPQHF. CDR3 bases: TGTGCCAGCAGTTCCGCCCGGCGGCAGCCCCAGCATTTT.

The genes are TRBV5-4 and TRBJ2-5, with D unresolved. CDR3 length: 12 amino acids. Trimming stripped 3 bases from V and 5 bases from J, with 8 bases between. The germline V gene encodes CDR1 SGHNT and CDR2 YYREEE (reference sequence). The CDR3 protein is CASSWPGETQYF. CDR3 sequence (DNA): TGTGCCAGCAGCTGGCCCGGGGAGACCCAGTACTTC.

This chain joins TRBV10-3 and TRBJ2-7; the match to TRBD2 covers 11 bases. This CDR3 is built from 16 residues. Per the germline V gene, CDR1 is ENHRY and CDR2 is SYGVKD. The trim removed 3 bases at V and 3 bases at J, leaving 7 bases unmatched. CDR3 sequence (DNA): TGTGCCATCAGTGACCGACTAGCGGGAAGGTTCTACGAGCAGTACTTC. Protein product: CAISDRLAGRFYEQYF.

V and J are TRBV19 and TRBJ1-2, with D perhaps TRBD1 (5 bases). This CDR3 region has 15 residues. V was cut by 5 bases and J by 4 bases, with 17 bases left in between. Looked up from germline, CDR1 is LNHDA and CDR2 is SQIVND (reference sequence). The CDR3 loop is CASSPGGDARYGYTF. CDR3 sequence (DNA): TGTGCCAGTAGTCCCGGCGGGGACGCCCGCTATGGCTACACCTTC.

This clone was seen a single time. The CDR3 sequence: CASSLDRANYGYTF. CDR3 sequence (DNA): TGTGCCAGCAGCCTTGACAGGGCCAACTATGGCTACACCTTC. This sequence joins TRBV7-8 and TRBJ1-2, with 7 bases aligning to TRBD1. V trimming: 5 bases; J trimming: 2 bases; junction bases outside the gene matches: 5. Germline assignment: CDR1 SGHVS and CDR2 FQNEAQ. CDR3 length: 14 amino acids.

This chain joins TRBV2 and TRBJ2-6, with TRBD1 as a possible D gene (6 bases). The length of the CDR3 is 17 residues. V lost 3 bases, J lost 0 bases, and 12 bases lay in between. CDR1 and CDR2 from the germline V gene are SNHLY and FYNNEI. The CDR3 DNA sequence: TGTGCCAGCAGTGATTCGGGACAAGCCTCTGGGGCCAACGTCCTGACTTTC. Its protein is CASSDSGQASGANVLTF.

The chain uses TRBV7-8 and TRBJ1-5, with 8 bases that match TRBD1. Per the germline V gene, CDR1 is SGHVS and CDR2 is FQNEAQ. The CDR3 loop spans 17 amino acids. V was pared by 5 bases and J by 4 bases, with 13 bases of the junction left unmatched. DNA of the CDR3: TGTGCCAGCAGCACTTGGACAGGGAAGGGGATAAATCAGCCCCAGCATTTT. This sequence encodes CASSTWTGKGINQPQHF. Filled out from reference TRBV7-8 and TRBJ1-5, the complete variable domain reads GAGVSQSPRYKVAKRGQDVALRCDPISGHVSLFWYQQALGQGPEFLTYFQNEAQLDKSGLPSDRFFAERPEGSVSTLKIQRTQQEDSAVYLCASSTWTGKGINQPQHFGDGTRLSIL.

J is TRBJ2-3 and V is TRBV6-5; D is unresolved. Germline V CDR1 and CDR2: MNHEY, SVGAGI. V lost 2 bases, J lost 9 bases, and 12 bases lay in between. The CDR3 runs 13 residues. The CDR3 coding sequence is TGTGCCAGCAGTTACGGTGTTGCCGACACGCAGTATTTT. Translation gives CASSYGVADTQYF.

In its sample, this clone was seen once. This chain uses TRBV5-1 with TRBJ2-7; 10 bases agree with TRBD1. In germline, CDR1 is SGHRS, CDR2 YFSETQ. The junction had 5 bases not matched to a gene; V was cut back by 5 bases and J by 6 bases. The CDR3 is 13 amino acids. The CDR3 DNA reads TGCGCCAGCAGGAGGACAGGGGGTCGCGAGCAGTACTTC. Translated: CASRRTGGREQYF.

The genes are TRBV5-1 and TRBJ2-4; unclear D gene. Germline loops: CDR1 SGHRS, CDR2 YFSETQ. CDR3 size: 13 residues. Trimming shortened V by 2 bases and J by 5 bases, and 8 bases separated the two germline ends. The CDR3 loop reads CASSFDGQNIQYF. The DNA of the CDR3 is TGCGCCAGCAGCTTTGACGGGCAAAACATTCAGTACTTC.

The CDR3 sequence: CSVEWGNGNEQFF. The DNA of the CDR3 is TGCAGCGTTGAGTGGGGAAATGGGAATGAGCAGTTCTTC. V gene TRBV29-1 combines with J gene TRBJ2-1; D gene unclear. CDR1 is SQVTM and CDR2 is ANQGSEA in the germline V gene. The CDR3 is made up of 13 amino acids. V lost 3 bases to trimming and J lost 7 bases, with 13 bases between them.

This chain uses TRBV28 with TRBJ1-5; 8 positions match TRBD1. The CDR3 is 13 residues long. CDR1 and CDR2 from the germline V gene are MDHEN and SYDVKM. J was trimmed by 8 bases and V by 8 bases; bases with no gene match: 8. The CDR3 DNA is TGTGCCAGCCGGTACAGGGGGTTGGAGCCCCAGCATTTT. Protein sequence: CASRYRGLEPQHF.

This chain joins TRBV4-1 and TRBJ1-4, with D possibly being TRBD1 (5 bases). V was trimmed by 4 bases and J by 8 bases, leaving 20 bases between them. CDR1 is MGHRA and CDR2 is YSYEKL in the germline V gene. The CDR3 extends over 16 amino acids. CDR3 in amino acids: CASSLLAGGGGEKLFF. The CDR3 DNA reads TGCGCCAGCAGCCTCCTAGCTGGGGGTGGTGGAGAAAAACTGTTTTTT.

The CDR3 loop is CASSERLREETQYF. The CDR3 coding sequence is TGTGCCAGCAGTGAACGTCTCAGGGAAGAGACCCAGTACTTC. The chain is built from TRBV2 and TRBJ2-5; D is possibly TRBD1 (5 bases). CDR3 length: 14 residues. V lost 2 bases to trimming and J lost 3 bases, with 10 bases between them. CDR1 is SNHLY and CDR2 is FYNNEI in the germline V gene.

V usage is TRBV5-1 and J usage is TRBJ2-7, with a possible D match to TRBD2 (5 bases). The CDR3 runs 13 residues. Trimming pared 3 bases from V and 3 bases from J, leaving 10 bases between. Germline assignment: CDR1 SGHRS and CDR2 YFSETQ. CDR3 residues: CASSSQRGYEQYF. CDR3 nucleotide sequence: TGCGCCAGCAGCTCCCAACGGGGCTACGAGCAGTACTTC.

CDR3 coding DNA: TGTGCCAGCAGTCGATTTCTGGTTGCGGAAGGCTACGAGCAGTACTTC. It is translated as CASSRFLVAEGYEQYF. This chain joins TRBV3-1 (or the pseudogene TRBV3-2) and TRBJ2-7; D gene unclear. In germline, CDR1 is LGHDT, CDR2 YNNKEL (reference sequence). CDR3 length equals 16 residues. Trimming stripped 6 bases from V and 3 bases from J, with 21 bases between.

The genes are TRBV6-5 and TRBJ1-4; possibly TRBD1 for D (5 bases). Deletions cut 6 bases from V and 8 bases from J, with 16 bases between. CDR1 MNHEY and CDR2 SVGAGI come from the germline V gene. CDR3 length: 14 residues. CDR3 amino acids: CASRPGPPREKLFF. CDR3 DNA: TGTGCCAGCAGACCGGGACCGCCTCGAGAAAAACTGTTTTTT.

The chain combines TRBV5-1 with TRBJ2-1; 11 bases fit TRBD2. Germline V gene lookup returns CDR1 SGHRS and CDR2 YFSETQ. The CDR3 has 16 residues. V dropped 4 bases and J dropped 4; count of bases not matched to a gene: 7. CDR3: CASSGSGLAVYNEQFF. The CDR3 DNA reads TGCGCCAGCAGCGGATCGGGACTAGCGGTTTACAATGAGCAGTTCTTC.

The chain is built from TRBV7-9 and TRBJ1-4, with D possibly TRBD1 on 5 matching bases. This CDR3 has 15 residues. Looked up from germline, CDR1 is SEHNR and CDR2 is FQNEAQ (reference sequence). V was cut by 0 bases and J by 2 bases, with 7 bases left in between. This CDR3 is CASSLAGATNEKLFF. The CDR3 coding sequence is TGTGCCAGCAGCTTAGCAGGGGCCACTAATGAAAAACTGTTTTTT.

The chain carries TRBV24-1 and TRBJ2-5; 9 bases align to TRBD1. Germline CDR1 and CDR2: KGHDR and SFDVKD. Trimming removed 2 bases from V and 3 bases from J; junction bases left unmatched: 0. The CDR3 consists of 14 residues. The CDR3 spells CATSDWTGEETQYF. The CDR3, as DNA: TGTGCCACCAGTGATTGGACAGGGGAAGAGACCCAGTACTTC.

The gene calls are TRBV5-4 and TRBJ2-2, with D perhaps matching TRBD2 (5 bases). The CDR3 has 14 residues. Trimming took 0 bases from V and 9 from J, leaving 12 bases between them. CDR1 is SGHNT and CDR2 is YYREEE in the germline V gene (reference sequence). This CDR3 reads CASSLDLTGRELFF. Here the CDR3 DNA reads TGTGCCAGCAGCTTGGATTTGACGGGAAGGGAGCTGTTTTTT. The entire variable domain, with the rest obtained from reference TRBV5-4 and TRBJ2-2, is as follows: ETGVTQSPTHLIKTRGQQVTLRCSSQSGHNTVSWYQQALGQGPQFIFQYYREEENGRGNFPPRFSGLQFPNYSSELNVNALELDDSALYLCASSLDLTGRELFFGEGSRLTVL.

The V gene is TRBV5-1, the J gene TRBJ2-7; TRBD2 is a possible D gene (6 bases). Trimming stripped 0 bases from V and 2 bases from J, with 9 bases between. The CDR3 contains 14 residues. CDR1 SGHRS and CDR2 YFSETQ come from the germline V gene. The CDR3 nucleotides read TGCGCCAGCAGCTTGGTAGCGGAACCCTACGAGCAGTACTTC. This sequence encodes CASSLVAEPYEQYF.

The genes are TRBV5-4 and TRBJ1-2; possible D gene TRBD1, 5 bases. Trimming stripped 2 bases from V and 4 bases from J, with 9 bases between. The length of the CDR3 is 13 residues. Germline-derived CDR1 and CDR2 are SGHNT and YYREEE (reference sequence). The CDR3 sequence: CASSFPGGYGYTF. The CDR3 DNA is TGTGCCAGCAGCTTCCCCGGGGGCTATGGCTACACCTTC.